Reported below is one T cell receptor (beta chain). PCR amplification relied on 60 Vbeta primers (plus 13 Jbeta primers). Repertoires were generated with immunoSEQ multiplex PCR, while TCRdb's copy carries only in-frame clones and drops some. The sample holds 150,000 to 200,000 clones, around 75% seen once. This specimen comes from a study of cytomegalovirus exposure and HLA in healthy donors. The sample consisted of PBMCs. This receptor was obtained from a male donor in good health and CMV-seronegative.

The CDR3 nucleotides are TGTGCCAGTAGTCCTCAGGACAAAGTTCTCACCGGGGAGCTGTTTTTT. Translated, it gives CASSPQDKVLTGELFF. The rearrangement joins TRBV19 to TRBJ2-2; D is possibly TRBD1 (5 bases). Trimming removed 5 bases from V and 4 bases from J, with 17 bases in between. CDR1 is LNHDA, CDR2 SQIVND, per germline (reference sequence). This CDR3 has 16 amino acids.